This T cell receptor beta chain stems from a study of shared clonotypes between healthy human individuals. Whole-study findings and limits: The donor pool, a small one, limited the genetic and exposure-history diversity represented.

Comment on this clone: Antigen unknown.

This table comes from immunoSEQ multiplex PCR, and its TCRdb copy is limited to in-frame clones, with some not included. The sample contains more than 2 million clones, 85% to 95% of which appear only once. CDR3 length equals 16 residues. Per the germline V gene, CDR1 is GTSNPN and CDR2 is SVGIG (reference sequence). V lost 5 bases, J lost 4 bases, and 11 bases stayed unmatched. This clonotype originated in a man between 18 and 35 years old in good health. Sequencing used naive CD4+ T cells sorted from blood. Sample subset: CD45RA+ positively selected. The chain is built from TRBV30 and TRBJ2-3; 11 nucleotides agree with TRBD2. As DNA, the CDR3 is TGTGCCTGGGGTGGGCGGCTAGCGGGAGGACCAGATACGCAGTATTTT. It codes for CAWGGRLAGGPDTQYF.